The 21 T cell receptor beta chains listed next were all sequenced from one sample in a study of blood T cell dynamics during melanoma immunotherapy. Described time point: pre-treatment baseline. Clones were sequenced by immunoSEQ multiplex PCR, and TCRdb holds only the in-frame ones, with some missing. The sample has approximately 12,000 clones; more than 70% are singletons. The sequencing used blood, collected from a patient treated with checkpoint blockade. The receptors shown here come from a human donor with melanoma.

The chain links TRBV5-6 to TRBJ1-6, with D maybe TRBD1 (5 bases). CDR1 is SGHDT and CDR2 is YYEEEE in the germline V gene. Trimming shortened V by 0 bases and J by 11 bases, and 12 bases separated the two germline ends. The CDR3 extends over 14 amino acids. The CDR3 protein is CASSLAWRGTPLHF. The CDR3 bases are TGTGCCAGCAGCTTGGCCTGGCGGGGGACACCCCTCCACTTT. Looking up the rest from reference TRBV5-6 and TRBJ1-6 gives the full variable domain: DAGVTQSPTHLIKTRGQQVTLRCSPKSGHDTVSWYQQALGQGPQFIFQYYEEEERQRGNFPDRFSGHQFPNYSSELNVNALLLGDSALYLCASSLAWRGTPLHFGNGTRLTVT.

There are a few counts of this clone. The J gene is TRBJ2-7, the V gene TRBV6-1; D may correspond to TRBD1 or TRBD2 (5 bases each). Germline lookup yields CDR1 MNHNS and CDR2 SASEGT. Trimming removed 10 bases at V and 7 bases at J, with 20 bases between. The CDR3 has 13 amino acids. CDR3 in amino acids: CATTGTGLGEQYF. The CDR3 DNA reads as TGTGCCACCACCGGGACGGGGTTGGGGGAGCAGTACTTC.

The chain joins TRBV4-1 to TRBJ1-1; D possibly corresponds to TRBD1 (6 bases). Germline CDR1 is MGHRA and CDR2 is YSYEKL. The CDR3 runs to 14 residues. Trimming left V 4 bases short and J 5 bases short, with 14 bases between. Written as DNA, the CDR3 is TGCGCCAGCAGCCTCGAGAGGGGGGTTACTGAAGCTTTCTTT. Residues: CASSLERGVTEAFF.

The chain employs TRBV5-1 and TRBJ2-3; 9 nucleotides agree with TRBD2. CDR3 size: 15 residues. J gave up 3 bases and V 2 bases, and 4 bases lay outside the gene matches. Germline-derived CDR1 and CDR2 are SGHRS and YFSETQ. This chain's CDR3 is CASSFSGGSTDTQYF. The CDR3 nucleotides read TGCGCCAGCAGCTTCAGCGGGGGGTCTACAGATACGCAGTATTTT.

The genes are TRBV7-2 and TRBJ2-5, with 7 positions matching TRBD2. Germline V lookup: CDR1 SGHTA, CDR2 FQGNSA. V trimming: 3 bases; J trimming: 3 bases; junction bases outside the gene matches: 1. This CDR3 has 13 amino acids. Here the CDR3 DNA reads TGTGCCAGCAGCTTGGGGGGGGAAGAGACCCAGTACTTC. Translating gives CASSLGGEETQYF. Together with reference TRBV7-2 and TRBJ2-5, the CDR3 gives the full variable domain: GAGVSQSPSNKVTEKGKDVELRCDPISGHTALYWYRQSLGQGLEFLIYFQGNSAPDKSGLPSDRFSAERTGGSVSTLTIQRTQQEDSAVYLCASSLGGEETQYFGPGTRLLVL.

The J gene is TRBJ1-1, the V gene TRBV19; D ambiguous. The germline V gene has CDR1 LNHDA and CDR2 SQIVND (reference sequence). V lost 7 bases and J lost 0, with 15 bases in between. The CDR3 spans 15 residues. In DNA, the CDR3 is TGTGCCAGTACTAGGGTAAGGGCTTTGAACACTGAAGCTTTCTTT. Its protein product is CASTRVRALNTEAFF.

In this sample, this clone turned up once. The CDR3 reads CASSLSANTEAFF. CDR3 nucleotides: TGTGCCAGCAGCTTATCTGCGAACACTGAAGCTTTCTTT. V gene TRBV7-2 combines with J gene TRBJ1-1; no clear D gene. Trimming removed 2 bases from V and 1 base from J, with 5 bases in between. The CDR3 contains 13 residues. Germline V CDR1 and CDR2: SGHTA, FQGNSA.

CDR3: CASSEARLSELFF. CDR3 nucleotides: TGTGCCAGCAGTGAAGCGCGCCTCTCGGAACTGTTTTTT. The chain carries TRBV2 and TRBJ1-4; D is undetermined. V lost 0 bases and J lost 12, with 11 bases in between. The CDR3 is 13 residues long. Looked up from germline, CDR1 is SNHLY and CDR2 is FYNNEI.

The chain is built from TRBV5-5 and TRBJ2-4; D is uncertain. The V end was cut by 1 base, the J end by 3 bases, with 20 bases between. Germline V gives CDR1 SGHKS, CDR2 YYEKEE (reference sequence). The CDR3 is 18 residues long. CDR3 DNA sequence: TGTGCCAGCAGCTTGACCTCAAGGATCTCGAAGGGCAAAAACATTCAGTACTTC. The encoded protein is CASSLTSRISKGKNIQYF.

V is TRBV7-8 and J is TRBJ2-3; tentatively, D is TRBD2 (7 bases). CDR3 length equals 16 residues. Germline-derived CDR1 and CDR2 are SGHVS and FQNEAQ. V lost 2 bases, J lost 0 bases, and 12 bases lay in between. CDR3 in amino acids: CASSLRGGASTDTQYF. DNA of the CDR3: TGTGCCAGCAGCTTACGCGGGGGCGCTAGCACAGATACGCAGTATTTT.

The chain recombines TRBV7-8 with TRBJ1-1; TRBD1 aligns across 8 bases. The CDR3 consists of 14 residues. V shed 0 bases and J 6 bases; nucleotides not matched to a gene: 3. Per germline, CDR1 SGHVS and CDR2 FQNEAQ. CDR3 nucleotides: TGTGCCAGCAGCTTAGCGACAGGGGTCGCTGAAGCTTTCTTT. This encodes CASSLATGVAEAFF.

The chain combines TRBV11-1 with TRBJ2-2; 7 bases are shared with TRBD2. The CDR3 runs 14 residues. Unmatched junction bases numbered 3, after V lost 2 bases and J lost 6 bases. CDR1 is SGHAT, CDR2 FQDESV, per germline (reference sequence). CDR3 in DNA: TGTGCCAGCAGCTTAAGCCTAGCGGCCGGGGAGCTGTTTTTT. Translation: CASSLSLAAGELFF. Based on the CDR3 plus reference TRBV11-1 and TRBJ2-2, the full variable domain is EAEVAQSPRYKITEKSQAVAFWCDPISGHATLYWYRQILGQGPELLVQFQDESVVDDSQLPKDRFSAERLKGVDSTLKIQPAELGDSAMYLCASSLSLAAGELFFGEGSRLTVL.

The gene calls are TRBV10-3 and TRBJ2-2; 15 nucleotides align to TRBD2. This CDR3 comprises 17 residues. V lost 2 bases to trimming and J lost 6 bases; unmatched junction nucleotides: 4. CDR1 and CDR2 (germline): ENHRY, SYGVKD. The CDR3 DNA reads TGTGCCATCAGTGAGCGTGGACTAGCGGGAGGGGCCGGGGAGCTGTTTTTT. It encodes CAISERGLAGGAGELFF.

This chain joins TRBV5-4 and TRBJ1-2; 8 bases agree with TRBD1. This CDR3 has 13 residues. J was trimmed by 6 bases and V by 2 bases; bases with no gene match: 3. CDR1 is SGHNT, CDR2 YYREEE, per germline (reference sequence). CDR3 protein: CASSFDRGNGYTF. CDR3 in DNA: TGTGCCAGCAGCTTTGACAGGGGTAATGGCTACACCTTC.

This clone was observed once. The genes are TRBV7-9 and TRBJ2-5; D may be TRBD2 (6 bases). The germline V gene encodes CDR1 SEHNR and CDR2 FQNEAQ (reference sequence). The CDR3 loop spans 12 amino acids. Trimming took 4 bases from V and 5 from J, leaving 8 bases between them. DNA for the CDR3: TGTGCCAGCAGCTACGGGGGTGAGACCCAGTACTTC. The encoded protein is CASSYGGETQYF.

The V gene is TRBV11-2, the J gene TRBJ2-7; 7 bases agree with TRBD2. CDR1 SGHAT and CDR2 FQNNGV come from the germline V gene. The CDR3 contains 14 residues. V lost 5 bases and J lost 1; bases outside the gene matches: 5. CDR3 residues: CASSPEGLSYEQYF. The CDR3 nucleotides read TGTGCCAGCAGCCCAGAGGGACTATCCTACGAGCAGTACTTC.

This clone was found a few times. CDR3: CASRTRQGGYGYTF. The CDR3 nucleotides are TGTGCCAGCAGGACCCGACAGGGAGGTTATGGCTACACCTTC. The chain is built from TRBV2 and TRBJ1-2; 7 nucleotides line up with TRBD1. The CDR3 covers 14 residues. Germline V gene data show CDR1 as SNHLY and CDR2 as FYNNEI. The V segment lost 6 bases and the J segment 5 bases; nucleotides outside the gene matches: 9. The whole variable domain, remainder taken from reference TRBV2 and TRBJ1-2, is EPEVTQTPSHQVTQMGQEVILRCVPISNHLYFYWYRQILGQKVEFLVSFYNNEISEKSEIFDDQFSVERPDGSNFTLKIRSTKLEDSAMYFCASRTRQGGYGYTFGSGTRLTVV.

This chain joins TRBV10-1 and TRBJ2-3; 7 nucleotides agree with TRBD2. Germline CDR1 reads WNHNN; CDR2 reads SYGVQD (reference sequence). The CDR3 extends over 15 amino acids. J was trimmed by 1 base and V by 4 bases; bases with no gene match: 5. CDR3 amino acids: CASSGGTSGTDTQYF. The CDR3 DNA follows: TGCGCCAGCAGTGGAGGAACTAGCGGCACAGATACGCAGTATTTT.

This chain joins TRBV28 and TRBJ2-5, with D perhaps TRBD1 or TRBD2 (6 bases each). There are 11 residues in the CDR3. V shed 7 bases and J shed 13 bases, with 16 bases lying between them. Germline values: CDR1 MDHEN, CDR2 SYDVKM. Written as DNA, the CDR3 is TGTGCCAGCACTCCGCGGGACACTTTGTACTTC. This sequence encodes CASTPRDTLYF.

This clone appeared a few times. This chain connects TRBV10-3 to TRBJ1-2; D gene unclear. The length of the CDR3 is 15 residues. Germline assignment: CDR1 ENHRY and CDR2 SYGVKD. V lost 6 bases and J 2 bases, leaving 16 bases between the germline ends. Here the CDR3 DNA reads TGTGCCATCAGGGAGGAGTCAAGGCCAAACTATGGCTACACCTTC. Translation: CAIREESRPNYGYTF.

This clone appeared a few times. The chain uses TRBV6-5 and TRBJ1-2; 10 bases match TRBD1. The CDR3 covers 16 residues. The ends lost 2 bases at V and 4 bases at J; junction bases unmatched: 7. CDR1 and CDR2 (germline): MNHEY, SVGAGI. The CDR3 spells CASSYRRTGGGYGYTF. The CDR3 nucleotides are TGTGCCAGCAGTTACAGGCGGACAGGGGGAGGCTATGGCTACACCTTC.